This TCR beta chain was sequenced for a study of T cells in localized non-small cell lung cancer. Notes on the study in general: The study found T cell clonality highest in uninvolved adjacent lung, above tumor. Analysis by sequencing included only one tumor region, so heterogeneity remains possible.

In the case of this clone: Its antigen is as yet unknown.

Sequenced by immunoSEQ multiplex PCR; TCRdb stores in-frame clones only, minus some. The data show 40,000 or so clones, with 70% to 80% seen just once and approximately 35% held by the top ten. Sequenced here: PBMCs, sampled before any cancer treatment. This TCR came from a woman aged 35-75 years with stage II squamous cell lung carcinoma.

CDR3 protein: CASSLAGIGEQFF. The CDR3 DNA reads as TGTGCCAGCAGCTTGGCAGGAATCGGTGAGCAGTTCTTC. This chain uses TRBV5-6 with TRBJ2-1; D is unclear. CDR1 SGHDT and CDR2 YYEEEE come from the germline V gene. The CDR3 is made up of 13 amino acids. The V end lost 0 bases, the J end lost 9 bases, and 10 bases lay between the germline ends.